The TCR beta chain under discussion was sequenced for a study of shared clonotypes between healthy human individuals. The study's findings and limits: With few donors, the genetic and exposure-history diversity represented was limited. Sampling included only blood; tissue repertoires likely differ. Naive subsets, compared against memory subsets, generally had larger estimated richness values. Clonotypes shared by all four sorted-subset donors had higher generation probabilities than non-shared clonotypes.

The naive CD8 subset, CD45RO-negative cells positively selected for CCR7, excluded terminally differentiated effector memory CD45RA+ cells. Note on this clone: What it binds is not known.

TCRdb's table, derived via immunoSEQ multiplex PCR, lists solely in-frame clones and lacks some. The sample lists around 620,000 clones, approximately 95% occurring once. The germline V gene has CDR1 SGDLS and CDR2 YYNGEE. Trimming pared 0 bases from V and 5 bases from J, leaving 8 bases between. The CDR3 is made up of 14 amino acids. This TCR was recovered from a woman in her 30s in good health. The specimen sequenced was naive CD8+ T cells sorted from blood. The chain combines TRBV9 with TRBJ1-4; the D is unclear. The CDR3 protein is CASSVDRRNEKLFF. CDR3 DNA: TGTGCCAGCAGCGTAGACAGACGGAATGAAAAACTGTTTTTT.